Presented here are 2 T cell receptor beta chains from one specimen sequenced in a study of regulatory T cells in long-lasting Graves disease. To make TCR beta libraries, researchers used iRepertoire HTBI primers and Arm-PCR of CDR3 regions. MiXCR, run by TCRdb on the multiplex PCR reads, gives a single entry per CDR3 protein. This table holds 580,000 or so distinct CDR3 sequences, around 15% found once. As to time point: newly diagnosed GD, antithyroid drugs for less than 3 months. The TCR library was made from RNA extracted from PBMCs. These data also featured in a second study, about T cells in Graves' hyperthyroidism and ophthalmopathy.

The sample was peripheral blood mononuclear cells (PBMCs), taken at new diagnosis, from a patient treated with antithyroid drugs. Receptor source: a man between 18 and 35 years old with Graves disease.

This clonotype has at least ten counts. The genes are TRBV12-3 or TRBV12-4 and TRBJ1-1; possible D gene TRBD1, 5 bases. This CDR3 region has 14 residues. V was cut by 7 bases and J by 1 base, with 13 bases left in between. Here the CDR3 DNA reads TGTGCCAGCACCCCGGGACTCAGGAACACTGAAGCTTTCTTT. As protein: CASTPGLRNTEAFF.

The J gene is TRBJ2-3, the V gene TRBV4-1; D might be TRBD1 or TRBD2, each matching 5 bases. Trimming took 0 bases from V and 6 from J, leaving 16 bases between them. The CDR3 runs 16 residues. Germline CDR1 is MGHRA and CDR2 is YSYEKL. CDR3 region: CASSQDGLHGADTQYF. DNA for the CDR3: TGCGCCAGCAGCCAAGATGGGCTTCACGGGGCGGATACGCAGTATTTT.